This entry concerns a single TCR beta chain. Its target is unknown. This sample is part of a study of T cell responses to AZD1222 COVID-19 vaccine. About the study: Some second doses came at about 4 weeks and others at about 12 weeks; these were pooled. Findings and limits, study-wide: Of the AZD1222 recipients, only 6 or 7 were seropositive at baseline. White British donors predominated, females outnumbered males, and clonal diversity was possibly underestimated.

Sequenced by immunoSEQ multiplex PCR; TCRdb stores in-frame clones only, minus some. The sample yields 90,000 to 140,000 clones, 82% seen once. Germline CDR1 ENHRY, CDR2 SYGVKD. Trimming took off 2 bases at V and 8 bases at J, with 19 bases between the two ends. The CDR3 is made up of 16 amino acids. The chain carries TRBV10-3 and TRBJ2-1, with D maybe TRBD2 (6 bases). This TCR derives from an adult in good health. This specimen was peripheral blood, taken on day 0 of AZD1222 vaccination. Here the CDR3 DNA reads TGTGCCATCAGTGAGGAAGGACGGCAAGCGGGCCATGAGCAGTTCTTC. As protein: CAISEEGRQAGHEQFF.